The source of this T cell receptor beta chain is a study of CD8 T cells in ankylosing spondylitis. Study-wide results and limits: A TCR beta motif of roughly 8 highly homologous variants appeared characteristic of ankylosing spondylitis blood.

Notes on this clonotype: Its antigen is not identified.

Using its own MiXCR run on the 5' RACE reads, TCRdb lists one record per CDR3 protein. This repertoire shows a few hundred thousand distinct CDR3 sequences, approximately 20% found once; its top ten account for approximately 16%. V was shortened by 0 bases and J by 4 bases, with 11 bases between the two germline ends. The CDR3 runs 15 residues. Germline V lookup: CDR1 SGDLS, CDR2 YYNGEE. Sequencing was carried out using blood, either unsorted or a sorted T cell fraction (not recorded which). This receptor was obtained from a male donor with ankylosing spondylitis. J is TRBJ2-1 and V is TRBV9; no clear D gene. The CDR3 DNA follows: TGTGCCAGCAGCGTAGGTAGGCAGACATACAATGAGCAGTTCTTC. It is translated as CASSVGRQTYNEQFF.